Below are 3 T cell receptor beta chains sequenced from a single sample in a study of blood T cell repertoires in COVID-19. Some clones are missing from TCRdb's copy, which holds only in-frame ones; the method was immunoSEQ multiplex PCR. The sample holds 150,000 to 200,000 clones, 70% to 90% seen once. Sequencing input: peripheral blood. Receptors originate from a man between 65 and 85 years old with active or convalescent COVID-19.

The V call is TRBV7-9, the J call TRBJ1-2; 8 bases fit TRBD1. Germline assignment: CDR1 SEHNR and CDR2 FQNEAQ (reference sequence). V gave up 5 bases and J gave up 3 bases; unmatched junction bases: 2. This CDR3 comprises 13 residues. The CDR3 DNA follows: TGTGCCAGCAGCCGGGACAGGTACTATGGCTACACCTTC. Its translation is CASSRDRYYGYTF.

The rearrangement uses TRBV11-2 and TRBJ2-2, with 15 bases fitting TRBD2. The CDR3 spans 18 residues. Looked up from germline, CDR1 is SGHAT and CDR2 is FQNNGV. The ends lost 5 bases at V and 3 bases at J; junction bases unmatched: 7. The CDR3 sequence is CASSRRTSGRADTGELFF. The CDR3 DNA is TGTGCCAGCAGCCGACGGACTAGCGGGAGGGCCGACACCGGGGAGCTGTTTTTT.

V gene TRBV14 combines with J gene TRBJ2-3; 12 bases are shared with TRBD2. CDR1 is SGHDN, CDR2 FVKESK, per germline. This CDR3 has 13 amino acids. Trimming cost V 6 bases and J 8 bases; bases outside gene matches: 3. The CDR3 DNA reads as TGTGCCAGCAGTCTGGGACTAGCGGGTACGCAGTATTTT. The encoded protein is CASSLGLAGTQYF. The whole variable domain, filled in from reference TRBV14 and TRBJ2-3, reads EAGVTQFPSHSVIEKGQTVTLRCDPISGHDNLYWYRRVMGKEIKFLLHFVKESKQDESGMPNNRFLAERTGGTYSTLKVQPAELEDSGVYFCASSLGLAGTQYFGPGTRLTVL.